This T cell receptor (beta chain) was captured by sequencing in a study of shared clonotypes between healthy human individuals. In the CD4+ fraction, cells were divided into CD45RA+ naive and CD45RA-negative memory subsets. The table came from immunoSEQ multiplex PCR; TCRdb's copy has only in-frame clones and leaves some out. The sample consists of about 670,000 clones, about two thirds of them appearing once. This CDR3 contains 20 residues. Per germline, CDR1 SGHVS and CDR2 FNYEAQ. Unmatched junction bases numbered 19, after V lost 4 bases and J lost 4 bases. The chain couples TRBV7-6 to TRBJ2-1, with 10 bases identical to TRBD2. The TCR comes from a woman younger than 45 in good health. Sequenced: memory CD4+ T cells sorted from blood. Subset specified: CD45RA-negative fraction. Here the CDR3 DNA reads TGTGCCAGCAGCTCTTCGACAGGTTCTAGCGGGAGTCTCCAATACAATGAGCAGTTCTTC. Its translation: CASSSSTGSSGSLQYNEQFF.